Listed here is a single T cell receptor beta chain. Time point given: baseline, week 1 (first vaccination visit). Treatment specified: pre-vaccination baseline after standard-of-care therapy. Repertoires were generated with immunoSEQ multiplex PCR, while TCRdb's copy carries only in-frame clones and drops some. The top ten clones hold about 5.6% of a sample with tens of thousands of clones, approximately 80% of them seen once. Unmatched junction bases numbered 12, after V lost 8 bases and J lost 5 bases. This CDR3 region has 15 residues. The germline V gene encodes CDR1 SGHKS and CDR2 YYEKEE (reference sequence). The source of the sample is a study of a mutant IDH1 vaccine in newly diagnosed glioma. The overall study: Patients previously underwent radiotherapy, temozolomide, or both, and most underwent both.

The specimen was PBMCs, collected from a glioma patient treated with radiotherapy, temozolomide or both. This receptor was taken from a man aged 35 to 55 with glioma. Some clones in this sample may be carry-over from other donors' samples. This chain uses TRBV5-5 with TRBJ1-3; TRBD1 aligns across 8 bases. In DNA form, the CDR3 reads TGTGCCAGAACTTACCGGACAGGGACCCGAAACACCATATATTTT. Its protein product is CARTYRTGTRNTIYF.